A selection of T cell receptor beta chains follows, all from one sample in a study of OX40 agonist ivuxolimab in advanced cancers. The repertoire was sequenced with immunoSEQ multiplex PCR; TCRdb's copy has only in-frame clones and lacks some. Among about 32,000 clones listed, around 83% were seen once. The sample in question was CD4+ or CD8+ T cells sorted from blood, obtained in a trial of the OX40 agonist ivuxolimab. The receptors originated from an adult with an advanced solid tumor such as melanoma, head and neck, liver or kidney cancer. Each CDR3 is given with its conserved first and last residue. The order of the fields is D gene, clone size, V gene, J gene, CDR3 protein, CDR3 DNA. A D gene is named only where the DNA matches it firmly. Not all rows give a size; the values are once, few, many and, for expanded clones, a class.

.,.,TRBV9,TRBJ2-3,CASSVGGLSTDTQYF,TGTGCCAGCAGCGTAGGCGGGCTCTCCACAGATACGCAGTATTTT
TRBD1,.,TRBV6-1,TRBJ1-4,CASSGWTGGWSTNEKLFF,TGTGCCAGCAGTGGATGGACAGGGGGCTGGTCAACTAATGAAAAACTGTTTTTT
.,.,TRBV30,TRBJ1-1,CAWRGVFRGPRGAEAFF,TGTGCCTGGAGAGGGGTTTTCAGGGGCCCCCGGGGCGCTGAAGCTTTCTTT
TRBD1,.,TRBV6-6,TRBJ1-2,CASNRQGGFYGYTF,TGTGCCAGCAATCGACAGGGGGGATTCTATGGCTACACCTTC
TRBD2,once,TRBV2,TRBJ2-1,CASKSGSYNEQFF,TGTGCCAGCAAGAGCGGGAGTTACAATGAGCAGTTCTTC
.,.,TRBV5-1,TRBJ1-1,CASSSGRPNTEAFF,TGCGCCAGCAGCTCGGGACGGCCGAACACTGAAGCTTTCTTT
.,.,TRBV9,TRBJ1-1,CASSQGWNTEAFF,TGTGCCAGCAGCCAAGGGTGGAACACTGAAGCTTTCTTT
TRBD1,.,TRBV11-2,TRBJ2-5,CASSLGGTGEETQYF,TGTGCCAGCAGCTTAGGGGGGACAGGGGAAGAGACCCAGTACTTC
.,.,TRBV5-4,TRBJ1-1,CASSLTGMNTEAFF,TGTGCCAGCAGCTTGACAGGGATGAACACTGAAGCTTTCTTT
.,.,TRBV5-1,TRBJ1-2,CASSLGVMNYGYTF,TGCGCCAGCAGCCTCGGGGTCATGAACTATGGCTACACCTTC
.,.,TRBV7-2,TRBJ2-7,CASSLGGGAYEQYF,TGTGCCAGCAGCTTAGGCGGAGGGGCCTACGAGCAGTACTTC
TRBD2,.,TRBV5-1,TRBJ2-3,CASSSYSGRLDTQYF,TGCGCCAGCAGCAGCTATAGCGGGAGACTGGATACGCAGTATTTT
.,.,TRBV30,TRBJ2-5,CAWSVRGREETQYF,TGTGCCTGGAGTGTAAGGGGCAGGGAGGAGACCCAGTACTTC
.,.,TRBV14,TRBJ2-7,CASSRQNYLGYEQYF,TGTGCCAGCAGCCGCCAAAACTACTTGGGCTACGAGCAGTACTTC
TRBD2,.,TRBV29-1,TRBJ2-5,CSATTSGRPQETQYF,TGCAGCGCCACTACTAGCGGGAGGCCCCAAGAGACCCAGTACTTC
.,.,TRBV4-1,TRBJ2-1,CASSQDLRTEGDEQFF,TGCGCCAGCAGCCAAGATTTAAGGACGGAAGGCGATGAGCAGTTCTTC
TRBD2,.,TRBV28,TRBJ2-7,CASTTPLAGYEQYF,TGTGCCAGCACCACACCACTAGCGGGTTACGAGCAGTACTTC
.,once,TRBV4-2,TRBJ2-7,CASSQEGGTLYEQYF,TGTGCCAGCAGCCAAGAAGGTGGGACTCTTTACGAGCAGTACTTC